A selection of T cell receptor beta chains follows, all from one sample in a study of cytomegalovirus exposure and HLA in healthy donors. Libraries were prepared by immunoSEQ multiplex PCR; TCRdb keeps only in-frame clonotypes and omits some of them. There are approximately 180,000 clones in the sample; 86% occur only once, and roughly 1.5% lies in the top ten. Sequenced material: PBMCs. Source of these receptors: a woman aged 18 to 35 in good health and CMV-seronegative. Both conserved end residues are part of each CDR3. Fields, in order: D gene, V gene, J gene, clone size, CDR3 DNA, CDR3 protein. D genes are given only for firm matches. Clone size, where shown, is once, few, many, or a class for clones that have expanded.

TRBD2,TRBV7-9,TRBJ2-3,-,TGTGCCAGCAGCTTACAGGTTGGAGCGGGAGGGGAAGATACGCAGTATTTT,CASSLQVGAGGEDTQYF
TRBD2,TRBV2,TRBJ2-3,-,TGTGCCAGCGATACGGCGGCGGCTAGCGGGGCCATTTTT,CASDTAAASGAIF
-,TRBV27,TRBJ1-2,few,TGTGCCAGCAGTGGCAGGGGCTATGGCTACACCTTC,CASSGRGYGYTF
TRBD1,TRBV11-2,TRBJ2-7,-,TGTGCCAGCACCCGGACAGGGCACGAGCAGTACTTC,CASTRTGHEQYF
-,TRBV30,TRBJ2-7,-,TGTGCCTGGACCGCAGGGGACCCCCAACCCTACGAGCAGTACTTC,CAWTAGDPQPYEQYF
TRBD1,TRBV9,TRBJ1-2,-,TGTGCCAGCAGCCCTCCGACAGGGGACAACTATGGCTACACCTTC,CASSPPTGDNYGYTF
TRBD1,TRBV4-1,TRBJ2-7,-,TGCGCCAGCAGAAAGATAGGGGACAGGGGCTACGAGCAGTACTTC,CASRKIGDRGYEQYF
-,TRBV7-2,TRBJ1-1,-,TGTGCCAGCAGCTTAAGCTGGACATCGAACACTGAAGCTTTCTTT,CASSLSWTSNTEAFF
-,TRBV5-1,TRBJ1-2,-,TGCGCCAGCAGCTTGGAGACACCATCCATCTATGGCTACACCTTC,CASSLETPSIYGYTF
TRBD2,TRBV7-9,TRBJ2-3,-,TGTGCCAGCAGCTATTCTAGCGGCAGCACAGATACGCAGTATTTT,CASSYSSGSTDTQYF
-,TRBV5-1,TRBJ1-3,few,TGCGCCAGCAGCTTCCAAATGACAGGTACTACTGGAAACACCATATATTTT,CASSFQMTGTTGNTIYF
-,TRBV5-4,TRBJ2-7,-,TGTGCCAGCAGCTTTGTAGGAGGGAAGGCCCACGAGCAGTACTTC,CASSFVGGKAHEQYF
-,TRBV10-1,TRBJ2-1,-,TGCGCCAGCAGTGAGTCGAAGGGAGATACCTCCTACAATGAGCAGTTCTTC,CASSESKGDTSYNEQFF
TRBD1,TRBV27,TRBJ1-5,-,TGTGCCAGCAGCCAGCGGACAGGGTCTGGATATAGCAATCAGCCCCAGCATTTT,CASSQRTGSGYSNQPQHF
TRBD1,TRBV4-1,TRBJ2-5,-,TGCGCCAGCAGCCAACCCGACAGGGGACCCCAAGAGACCCAGTACTTC,CASSQPDRGPQETQYF
TRBD1,TRBV6-1,TRBJ1-1,-,TGTGCCAGCAGTGAAGTTGTGGCAGGGGGAGTGGACACTGAAGCTTTCTTT,CASSEVVAGGVDTEAFF
-,TRBV25-1,TRBJ1-3,-,TGTGCCAGCAGTGAATACGACAGCAATTCTGGAAACACCATATATTTT,CASSEYDSNSGNTIYF
-,TRBV6-5,TRBJ1-1,once,TGTGCCAGCAGTTACCGGACAGAGAACACTGAAGCTTTCTTT,CASSYRTENTEAFF
-,TRBV27,TRBJ1-3,-,TGTGCCAGCAGGGATCCGGGTGAACGAAACACCATATATTTT,CASRDPGERNTIYF
TRBD2,TRBV6-1,TRBJ2-7,-,TGTGCCAGCACCCAAACGGGGGGGAGCTCCTACGAGCAGTACTTC,CASTQTGGSSYEQYF
TRBD1,TRBV30,TRBJ1-1,-,TGTGCCCAACACACCCAGGGGGTGACTGAAGCTTTCTTT,CAQHTQGVTEAFF
TRBD1,TRBV5-1,TRBJ1-4,-,TGCGCCAGCTCCCTCCGACAGGGAAATGAAAAACTGTTTTTT,CASSLRQGNEKLFF
TRBD1,TRBV6-5,TRBJ2-5,-,TGTGCCAGCAGACCACAGGGGTCGGAGGAGACCCAGTACTTC,CASRPQGSEETQYF
-,TRBV19,TRBJ2-2,-,TGTGCCAGTAGTCTACGGAACACCGGGGAGCTGTTTTTT,CASSLRNTGELFF
-,TRBV29-1,TRBJ2-3,-,TGCAGCCATAAACCACTTAGCACAGATACGCAGTATTTT,CSHKPLSTDTQYF
-,TRBV25-1,TRBJ1-5,few,TGTGCCAGCAGTGAGGCGGATAATCAGCCCCAGCATTTT,CASSEADNQPQHF
-,TRBV25-1,TRBJ2-2,-,TGTGCCAGCAGTGAATACCAAACCGGGGAGCTGTTTTTT,CASSEYQTGELFF
TRBD1,TRBV27,TRBJ2-1,-,TGTGCCAGCAGGGGACAGGAACCTTACAATGAGCAGTTCTTC,CASRGQEPYNEQFF
TRBD1,TRBV19,TRBJ2-6,-,TGTGCCAGTGGACGGACAGGGGGCTTGGAAGGGGCCAACGTCCTGACTTTC,CASGRTGGLEGANVLTF
-,TRBV20-1,TRBJ1-2,-,TGCAGTGCTAGTCAGGGGATGATAACCTTC,CSASQGMITF
TRBD1,TRBV7-9,TRBJ1-2,-,TGTGCCAGCGGATACTCGCACAGGGGGGACTATGGCTACACCTTC,CASGYSHRGDYGYTF
TRBD1,TRBV6-1,TRBJ2-7,few,TGTGCCAGTTTCCAGGACAGGACCTGGGGCGAGCAGTACTTC,CASFQDRTWGEQYF
-,TRBV6-5,TRBJ1-2,few,TGTGCCAGCAGTTCGATACTTGATGGTGACTATGGCTACACCTTC,CASSSILDGDYGYTF
-,TRBV4-1,TRBJ1-6,-,TGCGCCAGCAGCCGAATCCCGACAGGAGAAAATTCACCCCTCCACTTT,CASSRIPTGENSPLHF
TRBD1,TRBV19,TRBJ1-2,-,TGTGCCAGTCGGGACAGTGGAATAGCGAACTATGGCTACACCTTC,CASRDSGIANYGYTF
TRBD2,TRBV5-1,TRBJ2-3,-,TGCGCCAGCAGCGTCAGAAGGGGGACTAGCGGGAACCCCACAGATACGCAGTATTTT,CASSVRRGTSGNPTDTQYF
-,TRBV5-1,TRBJ1-1,-,TGCGCCAGCAGCTTGGAGCTGCGGAACACTGAAGCTTTCTTT,CASSLELRNTEAFF
-,TRBV9,TRBJ2-1,-,TGTGCCAGCAGCGTAGAATGGGGAAGGGGGAGCTACAATGAGCAGTTCTTC,CASSVEWGRGSYNEQFF
TRBD1,TRBV19,TRBJ2-7,once,TGTGCCAGACAGGGGGCCGACTTTTTGCCCTACGAGCAGTACTTC,CARQGADFLPYEQYF
-,TRBV27,TRBJ2-7,-,TGTGCCAGCAGACAGAACCGACAGCGACACTACGAGCAGTACTTC,CASRQNRQRHYEQYF
-,TRBV14,TRBJ2-7,-,TGTGCCAGCAGCCAAGACCTGAAACTCTACGAGCAGTACTTC,CASSQDLKLYEQYF